A selection of T cell receptor beta chains follows, all from one sample in a study of immune reconstitution after stem cell transplant in scleroderma. TCRdb re-called the RT-PCR reads through MiXCR, storing one row per CDR3 protein. The sample records under 3,500 distinct CDR3 sequences, roughly 9.5% being singletons. This material was collected before or after autologous hematopoietic stem cell transplantation (not recorded which). The receptors originated from a female donor with systemic sclerosis. Each CDR3 is given with its conserved first and last residue. Fields, in order: V gene, clone size, D gene, J gene, CDR3 DNA, CDR3 protein. The D gene is left open where the match is weak. Part of the rows lack a size; the others show once, few, many or a class for expanded clones.

TRBV2	medium-sized	.	TRBJ2-2	TGTGCCAGCAGTGAGGCGCTTTCCACCGGGGAGCTGTTTTTT	CASSEALSTGELFF
TRBV11-2	medium-sized	.	TRBJ2-3	TGTGCCAGCAGCTTAGGCACAGATACGCAGTATTTT	CASSLGTDTQYF
TRBV7-2	medium-sized	.	TRBJ2-5	TGTGCCAGCAGCCCAACATTCGGTGAGACCCAGTACTTC	CASSPTFGETQYF
TRBV20-1	medium-sized	.	TRBJ1-1	TGCAGTGCTAGGGGGGGTTTCACTGAAGCTTTCTTT	CSARGGFTEAFF
TRBV7-9	.	.	TRBJ1-5	TGTGCCAGCAGCTTGGGGGGGGCGGCAAGCAATCAGCCCCAGCATTTT	CASSLGGAASNQPQHF
TRBV6-5	.	TRBD1	TRBJ1-5	TGTGCCAGCAGGGACACAGGGGGTATGGATCAGCCCCAGCATTTT	CASRDTGGMDQPQHF
TRBV6-5	medium-sized	.	TRBJ2-7	TGTGCCAGCAGGACGAGCTCCTACGAGCAGTACTTC	CASRTSSYEQYF
TRBV27	.	.	TRBJ2-7	TGTGCCAGCAGAGACAACTACGAGCAGTACTTC	CASRDNYEQYF
TRBV5-1	few	TRBD1	TRBJ2-7	TGCGCCAGCAGTCCGGGACAGGGGGCGGTCGAGCAGTACTTC	CASSPGQGAVEQYF
TRBV5-6	few	.	TRBJ2-5	TGTGCCAGCAGCTTTTTCTCGGCCGTCGCGACCCAGTACTTC	CASSFFSAVATQYF
TRBV5-1	.	.	TRBJ2-1	TGCGCCAGCAGCTTGGCACCCGACAGAATTTCCTACAATGAGCAGTTCTTC	CASSLAPDRISYNEQFF
TRBV6-6	few	.	TRBJ1-5	TGTGCCAGCAGTACGGGGGGGAGGAGGGAATATAGCAATCAGCCCCAGCATTTT	CASSTGGRREYSNQPQHF
TRBV5-1	medium-sized	.	TRBJ1-1	TGCGCCAGCAGCTTGTGGTCGGGCAACACTGAAGCTTTCTTT	CASSLWSGNTEAFF
TRBV5-5	.	.	TRBJ1-1	TGTGCCAGCAGCTTATCGGGGAAACGGAACACTGAAGCTTTCTTT	CASSLSGKRNTEAFF
TRBV29-1	medium-sized	.	TRBJ2-3	TGCAGCGTTGATGGGGGGGATACGCAGTATTTT	CSVDGGDTQYF